Presented here are 14 T cell receptor beta chains from one specimen sequenced in a study of T cell clusters in autoimmune cytopenias. TRB amplification used roughly 250 ng of peripheral blood genomic DNA. TRB rearrangements were amplified by touch-down multiplex PCR with mixed TRB-A/B primers. TCRdb reprocessed the multiplex PCR reads and keeps a single row for each CDR3 protein, giving no DNA. The sample includes 9,900 or so distinct CDR3 sequences. Source material: peripheral blood. These receptors originate from a human donor with an autoimmune cytopenia or autoimmune hepatitis (not recorded which).

According to its frequency, this clonotype is medium-sized. V gene TRBV10-3 combines with J gene TRBJ2-2; the D gene TCRdb calls, TRBD2, cannot be checked with no DNA. CDR1 and CDR2 (germline): ENHRY, SYGVKD. The CDR3 totals 15 residues. CDR3: CAISDSGANTGELFF.

V usage is TRBV10-3 and J usage is TRBJ2-7; TCRdb designates TRBD1, a call that cannot be tested without DNA. The germline V gene encodes CDR1 ENHRY and CDR2 SYGVKD. The CDR3 is 14 residues long. This CDR3 reads CALRGDRGLGEQYF.

This rearrangement joins TRBV19 to TRBJ2-3; without DNA, the TCRdb call of TRBD2 cannot be checked. This CDR3 contains 19 residues. The germline V gene has CDR1 LNHDA and CDR2 SQIVND (reference sequence). CDR3: CASSGSIAGGSPSTDTQYF.

CDR3: CATSRDRGNQPQHF. The chain is built from TRBV15 and TRBJ1-5; TCRdb names TRBD1, which stays unverified in the absence of DNA. Germline CDR1 reads LNHNV; CDR2 reads YYDKDF (reference sequence). The CDR3 runs 14 residues.

The genes are TRBV7-9 and TRBJ1-2. Germline V CDR1 and CDR2: SEHNR, FQNEAQ (reference sequence). The CDR3 is 15 residues long. This CDR3 reads CASSLSPQPNYGYTF.

This clonotype is identified as medium-sized from frequency. The chain links TRBV19 to TRBJ2-7; the TCRdb D gene call, TRBD2, has no DNA to confirm it. CDR1 is LNHDA and CDR2 is SQIVND in the germline V gene (reference sequence). The CDR3 covers 16 residues. CDR3 protein: CASSITVTSVRYEQYF.

This clonotype is labeled medium-sized based on frequency. This CDR3 reads CASRAAESGYTF. The J gene is TRBJ1-2, the V gene TRBV6-5. From germline, CDR1 is MNHEY and CDR2 SVGAGI. The CDR3 is 12 amino acids.

CDR3 loop: CASSFQGAPQETQYF. The chain couples TRBV5-6 to TRBJ2-5; TCRdb's assignment of TRBD1 cannot be checked, as there is no DNA. This CDR3 contains 15 residues. Germline assignment: CDR1 SGHDT and CDR2 YYEEEE. Filled out from reference TRBV5-6 and TRBJ2-5, the complete variable domain reads DAGVTQSPTHLIKTRGQQVTLRCSPKSGHDTVSWYQQALGQGPQFIFQYYEEEERQRGNFPDRFSGHQFPNYSSELNVNALLLGDSALYLCASSFQGAPQETQYFGPGTRLLVL.

The V and J genes are TRBV6-5 and TRBJ2-7; without DNA, the TCRdb call of TRBD2 cannot be checked. CDR1 is MNHEY and CDR2 is SVGAGI in the germline V gene. CDR3 length: 15 residues. The CDR3 reads CASRGLAGVSYEQYF.

This rearrangement joins TRBV20-1 to TRBJ1-5. Per the germline V gene, CDR1 is DFQATT and CDR2 is SNEGSKA (reference sequence). CDR3 length: 12 amino acids. The CDR3 protein is CSAIRSNQPQHF.

This rearrangement joins TRBV20-1 to TRBJ1-4. The CDR3 length is 14 residues. Looked up from germline, CDR1 is DFQATT and CDR2 is SNEGSKA (reference sequence). The CDR3 region is CSARDRRANEKLFF.

V and J are TRBV4-3 and TRBJ2-7; the D call from TCRdb, TRBD2, cannot be confirmed without DNA. The germline gives CDR1 LGHNA, CDR2 YSLEER. The CDR3 covers 15 residues. The CDR3 here is CASSPWTTNYYEQYF.

The chain uses TRBV20-1 and TRBJ2-7; TCRdb's D call of TRBD1 is untestable without DNA. The CDR3 is made up of 14 amino acids. CDR1 and CDR2 (germline): DFQATT, SNEGSKA (reference sequence). The CDR3: CSAIPGQGADEQYF.

This chain connects TRBV7-2 to TRBJ1-1; as DNA is missing, the TRBD1 call by TCRdb cannot be tested. CDR1 is SGHTA and CDR2 is FQGNSA in the germline V gene. This CDR3 comprises 13 residues. The CDR3 region is CASSRPPTREAFF.